This paragraph covers one T cell receptor (beta chain) sequence. Its cognate antigen is unknown. The data derive from a study of OX40 agonist ivuxolimab in advanced cancers. On the study more broadly: In this trial design, patients received ivuxolimab intravenously at 0.01 to 10 mg/kg every 2 weeks. Enrolled patients in dose escalation had cancers that were hepatocellular carcinoma, melanoma, renal cell or head and neck cancer.

Overall study findings and caveats: CD4+ and CD8+ blood T cells expanded clonally by week 6 at 0.1 to 3.0 mg/kg.

Libraries were prepared by immunoSEQ multiplex PCR; TCRdb keeps only in-frame clonotypes and omits some of them. The sample has 45,000 to 50,000 clones; around 89% are singletons. Samples were taken at baseline and on day 1 of cycles 4 and 7. CDR3 length: 14 amino acids. Unmatched junction bases numbered 2, after V lost 1 base and J lost 3 bases. CDR1 and CDR2 (germline): SNHLY, FYNNEI. Sequencing was performed on CD4+ or CD8+ T cells sorted from blood, taken in a trial of the OX40 agonist ivuxolimab. The source of this sequence is an adult with an advanced solid tumor such as melanoma, head and neck, liver or kidney cancer. The rearrangement uses TRBV2 and TRBJ2-7; 8 nucleotides match TRBD1. Written as DNA, the CDR3 is TGTGCCAGCAGTGAAGGGACAGGGTACTACGAGCAGTACTTC. Protein sequence: CASSEGTGYYEQYF.